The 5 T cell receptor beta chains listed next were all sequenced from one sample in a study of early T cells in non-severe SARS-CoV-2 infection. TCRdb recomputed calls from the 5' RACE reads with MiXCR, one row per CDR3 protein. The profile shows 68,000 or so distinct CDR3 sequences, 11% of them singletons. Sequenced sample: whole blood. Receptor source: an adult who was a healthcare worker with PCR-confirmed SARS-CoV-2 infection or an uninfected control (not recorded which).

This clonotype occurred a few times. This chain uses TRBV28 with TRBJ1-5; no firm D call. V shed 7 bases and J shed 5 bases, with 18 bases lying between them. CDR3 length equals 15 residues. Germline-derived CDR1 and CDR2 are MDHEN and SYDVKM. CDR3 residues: CASTLGDMWDQPQHF. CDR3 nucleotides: TGTGCCAGCACCCTAGGAGACATGTGGGATCAGCCCCAGCATTTT.

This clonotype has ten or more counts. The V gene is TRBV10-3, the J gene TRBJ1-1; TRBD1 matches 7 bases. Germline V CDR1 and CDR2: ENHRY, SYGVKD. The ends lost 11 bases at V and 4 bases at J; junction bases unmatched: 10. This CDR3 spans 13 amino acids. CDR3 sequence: CAAARDSRTEAFF. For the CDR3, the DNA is TGTGCCGCCGCTCGGGACAGCCGCACTGAAGCTTTCTTT.

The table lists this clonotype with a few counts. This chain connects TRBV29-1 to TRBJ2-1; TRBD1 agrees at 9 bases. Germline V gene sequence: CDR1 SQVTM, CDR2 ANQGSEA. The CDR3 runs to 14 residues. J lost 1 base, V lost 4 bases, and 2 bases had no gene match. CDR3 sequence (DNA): TGCAGCGTTGTGGGGACAGGGTCCTACAATGAGCAGTTCTTC. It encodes CSVVGTGSYNEQFF.

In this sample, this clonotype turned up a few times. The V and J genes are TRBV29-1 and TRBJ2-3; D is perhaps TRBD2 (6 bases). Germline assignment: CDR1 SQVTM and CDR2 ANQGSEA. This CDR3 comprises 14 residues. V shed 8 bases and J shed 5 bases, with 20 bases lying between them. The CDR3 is CSPSGERPKDTQYF. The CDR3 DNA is TGCAGCCCATCGGGAGAAAGGCCCAAAGATACGCAGTATTTT.

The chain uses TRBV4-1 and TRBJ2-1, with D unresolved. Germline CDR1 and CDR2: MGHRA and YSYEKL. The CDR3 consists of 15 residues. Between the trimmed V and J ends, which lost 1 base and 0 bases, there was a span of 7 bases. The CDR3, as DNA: TGCGCCAGCAGCCAAGGCGTACCCTCCTACAATGAGCAGTTCTTC. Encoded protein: CASSQGVPSYNEQFF.